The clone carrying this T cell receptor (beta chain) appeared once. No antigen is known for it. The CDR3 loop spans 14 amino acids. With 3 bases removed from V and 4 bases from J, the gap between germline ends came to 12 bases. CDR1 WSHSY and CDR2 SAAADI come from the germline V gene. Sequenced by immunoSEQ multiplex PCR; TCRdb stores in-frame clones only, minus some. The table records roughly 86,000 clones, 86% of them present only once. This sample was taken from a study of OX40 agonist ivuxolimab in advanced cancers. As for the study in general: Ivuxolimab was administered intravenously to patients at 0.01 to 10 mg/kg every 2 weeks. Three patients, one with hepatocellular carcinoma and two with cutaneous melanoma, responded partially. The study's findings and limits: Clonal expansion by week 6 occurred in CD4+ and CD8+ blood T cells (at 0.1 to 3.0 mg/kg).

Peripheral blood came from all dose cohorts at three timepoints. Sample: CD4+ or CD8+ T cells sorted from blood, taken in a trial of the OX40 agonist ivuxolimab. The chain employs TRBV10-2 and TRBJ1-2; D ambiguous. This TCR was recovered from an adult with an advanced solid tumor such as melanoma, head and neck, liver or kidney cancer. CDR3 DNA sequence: TGCGCCAGCAGTGACCTCAGGTTTCCCTATGGCTACACCTTC. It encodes CASSDLRFPYGYTF.